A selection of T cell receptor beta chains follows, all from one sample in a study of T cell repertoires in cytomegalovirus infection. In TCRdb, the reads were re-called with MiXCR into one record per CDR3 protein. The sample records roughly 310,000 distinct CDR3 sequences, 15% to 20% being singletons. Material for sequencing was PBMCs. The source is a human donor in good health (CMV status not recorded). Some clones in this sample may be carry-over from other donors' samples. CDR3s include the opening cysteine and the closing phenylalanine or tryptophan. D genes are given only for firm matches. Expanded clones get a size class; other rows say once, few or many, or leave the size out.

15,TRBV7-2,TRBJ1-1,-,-,TGTGCCAGCAGCTCCCAAGCACTATCCAACACTGAAGCTTTCTTT,CASSSQALSNTEAFF
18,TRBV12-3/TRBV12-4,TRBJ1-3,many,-,TGTGCCAGCAGTGTTTTGGTAAACGGCAGGGTGAGCGGAAACACCATATATTTT,CASSVLVNGRVSGNTIYF
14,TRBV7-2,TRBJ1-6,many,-,TGTGCCAGCAGCTTTCAACAGGGTAATTCACCCCTCCACTTT,CASSFQQGNSPLHF
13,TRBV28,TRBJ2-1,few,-,TGTGCCAGCAGTTTATTCGCGACACCGGTCAAGTTCTTC,CASSLFATPVKFF
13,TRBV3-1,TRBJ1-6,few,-,TGTGCCAGCAGCCACTACAGTGACGGAGCCCTCCACTTT,CASSHYSDGALHF
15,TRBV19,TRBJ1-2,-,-,TGTGCCAGTAGTGCGCCGGGACTGGCGATCTATGGCTACACCTTC,CASSAPGLAIYGYTF
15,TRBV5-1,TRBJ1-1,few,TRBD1,TGCGCCAGCAGCTGGGGACAGGGGCTGGGCACTGAAGCTTTCTTT,CASSWGQGLGTEAFF
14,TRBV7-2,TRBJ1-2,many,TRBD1,TGTGCCAGCAGCTGGACAGGGGTCACCTATGGCTACACCTTC,CASSWTGVTYGYTF
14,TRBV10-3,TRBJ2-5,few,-,TGTGCCATCAGTGATGACAGGCGGGGAGAGACCCAGTACTTC,CAISDDRRGETQYF
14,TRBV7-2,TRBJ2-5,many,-,TGTGCCAGCACCCTACGGGCGTCTCAAGAGACCCAGTACTTC,CASTLRASQETQYF
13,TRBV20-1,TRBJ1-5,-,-,TGCAGTGCGTGGACAGATAGCAATCAGCCCCAGCATTTT,CSAWTDSNQPQHF
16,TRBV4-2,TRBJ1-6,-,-,TGTGCCAGCAGCCAAGAATCGGGCGGCGGGAATTCACCCCTCCACTTT,CASSQESGGGNSPLHF
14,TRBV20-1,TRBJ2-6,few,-,TGCAGTGCTAGAGATGCGCTCGGGGCCAACGTCCTGACTTTC,CSARDALGANVLTF
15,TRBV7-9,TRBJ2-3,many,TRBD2,TGTGCCAGCAGTCGGCGGGGGGACCGAGCAGATACGCAGTATTTT,CASSRRGDRADTQYF
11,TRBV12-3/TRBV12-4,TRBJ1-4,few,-,TGTGCCAGCAGATTAAATGAAAAACTGTTTTTT,CASRLNEKLFF
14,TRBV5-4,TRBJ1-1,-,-,TGTGCCAGCAGCTTTCCCCCGCCGGACACTGAAGCTTTCTTT,CASSFPPPDTEAFF
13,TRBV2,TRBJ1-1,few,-,TGTGCCAGCAAGGAGGGGATGAACACTGAAGCTTTCTTT,CASKEGMNTEAFF
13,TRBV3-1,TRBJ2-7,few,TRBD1,TGTGCCAGCAGCCTCGGACAGGGAAGGCGGCAGTACTTC,CASSLGQGRRQYF
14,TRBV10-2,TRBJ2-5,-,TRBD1,TGCGCCAGCACCTGGGACAGGGGGACCGAGACCCAGTACTTC,CASTWDRGTETQYF
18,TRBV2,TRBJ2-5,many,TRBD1,TGTGCCAGCACCCCCCCACCGGGACAGGGGAGTGTATTAGAGACCCAGTACTTC,CASTPPPGQGSVLETQYF
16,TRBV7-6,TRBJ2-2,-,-,TGTGCCAGCAGCTTACTAGCGAACAGGAACACCGGGGAGCTGTTTTTT,CASSLLANRNTGELFF
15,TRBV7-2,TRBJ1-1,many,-,TGTGCCAGCAGCTTAGAGTCAGGGTCAGGCACTGAAGCTTTCTTT,CASSLESGSGTEAFF
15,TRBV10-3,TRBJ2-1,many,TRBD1,TGTGCCATCAGCGAGGGGACAGGGGGCATGGATGAGCAGTTCTTC,CAISEGTGGMDEQFF
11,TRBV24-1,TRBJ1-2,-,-,TGTGCCACCAGTGGCGGCTATGGCTACACCTTC,CATSGGYGYTF
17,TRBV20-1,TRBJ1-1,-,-,TGCAGTGCTCGGGGGGGGGGCATATCCAGCAGGGACACTGAAGCTTTCTTT,CSARGGGISSRDTEAFF
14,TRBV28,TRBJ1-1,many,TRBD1,TGTGCCAGCAGCCCCCGGGACAGGGTCACTGAAGCTTTCTTT,CASSPRDRVTEAFF
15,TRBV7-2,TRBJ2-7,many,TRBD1,TGTGCCAGCAGCCCCGGGACAGGGGGATCCTACGAGCAGTACTTC,CASSPGTGGSYEQYF
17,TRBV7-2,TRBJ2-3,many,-,TGTGCCAGCAGCCTCACATTCCATAGCACTAGCACAGATACGCAGTATTTT,CASSLTFHSTSTDTQYF
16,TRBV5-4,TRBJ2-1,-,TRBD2,TGTGCCAGCAGCTGGGGACTAGCGGGGGCAATAAATGAGCAGTTCTTC,CASSWGLAGAINEQFF
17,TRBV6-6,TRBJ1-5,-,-,TGTGCCAGCAGTTACCCCGGGAGGAAAACGGGCAATCAGCCCCAGCATTTT,CASSYPGRKTGNQPQHF
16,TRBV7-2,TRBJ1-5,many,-,TGTGCCAGCAGCTTAGAGGCGGACAATAGCAATCAGCCCCAGCATTTT,CASSLEADNSNQPQHF
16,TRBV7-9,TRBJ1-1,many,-,TGTGCCAGCAGCTCCTTCGGGCGGGGCCCGGGAACTGAAGCTTTCTTT,CASSSFGRGPGTEAFF
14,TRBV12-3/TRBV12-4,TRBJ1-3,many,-,TGTGCCAGCAGTTTCGGGGGGGCTGGAAACACCATATATTTT,CASSFGGAGNTIYF
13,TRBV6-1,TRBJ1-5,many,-,TGTGCCAGCACCGGGCAGCGCAATCAGCCCCAGCATTTT,CASTGQRNQPQHF
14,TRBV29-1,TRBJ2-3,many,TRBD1,TGCAGCGTGGCCCCGGGACAGGGGAAGGATACGCAGTATTTT,CSVAPGQGKDTQYF
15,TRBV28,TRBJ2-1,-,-,TGTGCCAGCAGTTCCCCCGGGACCGATTACAATGAGCAGTTCTTC,CASSSPGTDYNEQFF
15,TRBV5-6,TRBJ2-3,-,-,TGTGCCAGCAGCTTGGAGCCCCGAGGCACAGATACGCAGTATTTT,CASSLEPRGTDTQYF
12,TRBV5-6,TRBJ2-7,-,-,TGTGCCAGCAGCATGGTCCCCAACGAGCAGTACTTC,CASSMVPNEQYF
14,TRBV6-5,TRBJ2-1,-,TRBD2,TGTGCCAGCAGTTTTCGGGGGGCCTACAATGAGCAGTTCTTC,CASSFRGAYNEQFF
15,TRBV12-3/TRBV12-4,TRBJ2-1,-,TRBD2,TGTGCCAGCGGCCCAGAAGAGCGGGGGGGACTTGAGCAGTTCTTC,CASGPEERGGLEQFF
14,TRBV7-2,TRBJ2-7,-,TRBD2,TGTGCCAGCAGCTTAGAAGCGGGGATGGGCGAGCAGTACTTC,CASSLEAGMGEQYF
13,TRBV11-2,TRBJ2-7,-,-,TGTGCCAGCAGCCCAGACCGATTCTACGAGCAGTACTTC,CASSPDRFYEQYF
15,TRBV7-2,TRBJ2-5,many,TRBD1,TGTGCCAGCAGCCTCAGTCAGACAGGGCGAAAGACCCAGTACTTC,CASSLSQTGRKTQYF
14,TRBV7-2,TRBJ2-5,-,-,TGTGCCAGCAGCTTAGCGATGACTGGAGAGACCCAGTACTTC,CASSLAMTGETQYF
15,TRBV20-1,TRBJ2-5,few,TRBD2,TGCAGTGCTAGAAGCCCAGCGGGGACCCAAGAGACCCAGTACTTC,CSARSPAGTQETQYF
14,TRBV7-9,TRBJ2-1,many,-,TGTGCCAGCAGCCTAGAGGGCCTCTACAATGAGCAGTTCTTC,CASSLEGLYNEQFF
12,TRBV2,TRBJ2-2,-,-,TGTGCCAGCAGTGAACAGGCGGAGGAGCTGTTTTTT,CASSEQAEELFF